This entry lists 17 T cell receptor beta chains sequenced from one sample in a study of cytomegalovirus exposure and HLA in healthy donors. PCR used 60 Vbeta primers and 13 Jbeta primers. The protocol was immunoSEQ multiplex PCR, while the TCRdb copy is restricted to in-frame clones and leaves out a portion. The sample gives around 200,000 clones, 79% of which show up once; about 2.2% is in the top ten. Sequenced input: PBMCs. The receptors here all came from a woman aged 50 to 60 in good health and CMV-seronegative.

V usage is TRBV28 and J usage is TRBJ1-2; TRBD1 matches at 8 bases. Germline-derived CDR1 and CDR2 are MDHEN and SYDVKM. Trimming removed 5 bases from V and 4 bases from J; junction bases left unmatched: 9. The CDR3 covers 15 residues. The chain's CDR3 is CASSRDQTGGYGYTF. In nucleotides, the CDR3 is TGTGCCAGCAGTCGCGACCAAACAGGGGGCTATGGCTACACCTTC.

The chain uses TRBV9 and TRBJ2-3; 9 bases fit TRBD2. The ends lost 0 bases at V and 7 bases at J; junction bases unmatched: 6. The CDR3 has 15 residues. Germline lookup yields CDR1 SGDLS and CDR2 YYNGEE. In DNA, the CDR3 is TGTGCCAGCAGCGTAGGTAGCGGGAGTGGTCATACGCAGTATTTT. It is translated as CASSVGSGSGHTQYF.

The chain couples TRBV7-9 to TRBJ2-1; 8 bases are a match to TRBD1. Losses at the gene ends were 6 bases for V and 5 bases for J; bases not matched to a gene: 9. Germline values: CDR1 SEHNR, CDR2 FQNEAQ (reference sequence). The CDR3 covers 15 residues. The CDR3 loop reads CASSRPGQAHNEQFF. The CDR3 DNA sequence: TGTGCCAGCAGTCGTCCGGGACAGGCCCACAATGAGCAGTTCTTC.

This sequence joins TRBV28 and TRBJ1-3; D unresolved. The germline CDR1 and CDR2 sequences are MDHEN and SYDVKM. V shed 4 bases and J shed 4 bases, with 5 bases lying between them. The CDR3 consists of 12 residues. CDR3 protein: CASSSVGNTIYF. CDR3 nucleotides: TGTGCCAGCAGTTCCGTAGGAAACACCATATATTTT.

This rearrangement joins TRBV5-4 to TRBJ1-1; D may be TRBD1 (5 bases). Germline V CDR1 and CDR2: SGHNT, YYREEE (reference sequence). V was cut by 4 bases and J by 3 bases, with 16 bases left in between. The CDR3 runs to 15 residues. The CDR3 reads CASSQEVRGDTEAFF. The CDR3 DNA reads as TGTGCCAGCAGCCAAGAGGTACGGGGGGACACTGAAGCTTTCTTT.

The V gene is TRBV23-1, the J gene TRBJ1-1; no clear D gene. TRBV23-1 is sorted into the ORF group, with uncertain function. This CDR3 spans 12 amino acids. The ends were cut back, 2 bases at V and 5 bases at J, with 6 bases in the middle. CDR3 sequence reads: CASSQPRTEAFF. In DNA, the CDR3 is TGCGCCAGCAGTCAACCGAGGACTGAAGCTTTCTTT.

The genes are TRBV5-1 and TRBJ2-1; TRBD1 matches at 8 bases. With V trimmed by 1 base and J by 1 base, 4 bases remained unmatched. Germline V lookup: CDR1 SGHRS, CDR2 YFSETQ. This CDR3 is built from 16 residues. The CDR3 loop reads CASSLYDRGSYNEQFF. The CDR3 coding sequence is TGCGCCAGCAGCTTGTATGACAGGGGATCCTACAATGAGCAGTTCTTC. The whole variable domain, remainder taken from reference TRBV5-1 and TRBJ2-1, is KAGVTQTPRYLIKTRGQQVTLSCSPISGHRSVSWYQQTPGQGLQFLFEYFSETQRNKGNFPGRFSGRQFSNSRSEMNVSTLELGDSALYLCASSLYDRGSYNEQFFGPGTRLTVL.

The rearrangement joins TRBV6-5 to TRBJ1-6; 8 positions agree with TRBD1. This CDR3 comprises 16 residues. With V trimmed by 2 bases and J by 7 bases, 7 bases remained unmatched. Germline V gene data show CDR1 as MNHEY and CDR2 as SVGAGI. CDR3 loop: CASSYPRGRGNSPLHF. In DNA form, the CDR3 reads TGTGCCAGCAGTTACCCCAGGGGGCGAGGCAATTCACCCCTCCACTTT.

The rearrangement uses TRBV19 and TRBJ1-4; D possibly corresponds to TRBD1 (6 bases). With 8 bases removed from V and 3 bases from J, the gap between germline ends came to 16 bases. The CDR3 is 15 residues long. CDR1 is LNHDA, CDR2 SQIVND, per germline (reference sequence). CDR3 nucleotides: TGTGCCAGTCACCTCGCGGGGGGCGCTAATGAAAAACTGTTTTTT. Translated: CASHLAGGANEKLFF.

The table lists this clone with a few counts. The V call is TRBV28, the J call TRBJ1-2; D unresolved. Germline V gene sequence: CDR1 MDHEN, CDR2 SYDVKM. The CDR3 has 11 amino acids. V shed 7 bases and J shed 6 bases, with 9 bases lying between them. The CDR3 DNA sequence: TGTGCCAGCACAGATGGCAATGGCTACACCTTC. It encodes CASTDGNGYTF.

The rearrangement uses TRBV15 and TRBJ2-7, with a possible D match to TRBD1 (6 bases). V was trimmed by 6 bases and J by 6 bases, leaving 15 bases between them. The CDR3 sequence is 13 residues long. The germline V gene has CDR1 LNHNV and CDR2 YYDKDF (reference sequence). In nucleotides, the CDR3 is TGTGCCACCAGGGGAATCGACAGGCGCGAGCAGTACTTC. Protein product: CATRGIDRREQYF.

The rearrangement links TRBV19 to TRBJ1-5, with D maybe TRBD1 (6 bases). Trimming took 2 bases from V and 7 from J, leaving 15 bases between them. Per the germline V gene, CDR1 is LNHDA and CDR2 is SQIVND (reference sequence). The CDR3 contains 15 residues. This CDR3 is CASSIMGHVNQPQHF. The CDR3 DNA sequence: TGTGCCAGTAGTATAATGGGACATGTTAACCAGCCCCAGCATTTT.

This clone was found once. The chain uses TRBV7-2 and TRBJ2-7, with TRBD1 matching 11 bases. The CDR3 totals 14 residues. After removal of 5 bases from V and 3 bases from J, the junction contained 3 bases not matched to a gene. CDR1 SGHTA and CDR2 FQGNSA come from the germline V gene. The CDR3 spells CASSVGTGGYEQYF. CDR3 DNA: TGTGCCAGCAGCGTCGGGACAGGGGGCTACGAGCAGTACTTC.

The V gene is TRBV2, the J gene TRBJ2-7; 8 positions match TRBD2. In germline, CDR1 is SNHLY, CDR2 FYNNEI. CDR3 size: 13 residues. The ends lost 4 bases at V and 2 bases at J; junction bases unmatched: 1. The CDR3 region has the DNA TGTGCCAGCAGTGGGGGACTAGCCTACGAGCAGTACTTC. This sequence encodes CASSGGLAYEQYF.

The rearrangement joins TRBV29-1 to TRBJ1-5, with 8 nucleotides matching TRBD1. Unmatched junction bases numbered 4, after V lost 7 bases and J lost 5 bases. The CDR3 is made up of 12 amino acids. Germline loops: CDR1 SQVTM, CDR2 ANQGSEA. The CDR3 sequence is CSAQTGDQPQHF. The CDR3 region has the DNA TGCAGCGCCCAGACAGGGGATCAGCCCCAGCATTTT.

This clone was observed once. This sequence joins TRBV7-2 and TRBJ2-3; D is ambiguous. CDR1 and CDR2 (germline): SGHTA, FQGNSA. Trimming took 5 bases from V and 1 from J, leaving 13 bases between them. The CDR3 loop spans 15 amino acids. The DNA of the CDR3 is TGTGCCAGCAGCCCCGACTCCCTGGGCACAGATACGCAGTATTTT. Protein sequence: CASSPDSLGTDTQYF.

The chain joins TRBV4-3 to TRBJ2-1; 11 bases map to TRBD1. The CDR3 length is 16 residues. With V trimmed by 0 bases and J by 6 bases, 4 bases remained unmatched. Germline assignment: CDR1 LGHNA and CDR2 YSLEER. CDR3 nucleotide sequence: TGCGCCAGCAGCCAAGAGGGGGACAGGGGGGTCAATGAGCAGTTCTTC. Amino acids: CASSQEGDRGVNEQFF.